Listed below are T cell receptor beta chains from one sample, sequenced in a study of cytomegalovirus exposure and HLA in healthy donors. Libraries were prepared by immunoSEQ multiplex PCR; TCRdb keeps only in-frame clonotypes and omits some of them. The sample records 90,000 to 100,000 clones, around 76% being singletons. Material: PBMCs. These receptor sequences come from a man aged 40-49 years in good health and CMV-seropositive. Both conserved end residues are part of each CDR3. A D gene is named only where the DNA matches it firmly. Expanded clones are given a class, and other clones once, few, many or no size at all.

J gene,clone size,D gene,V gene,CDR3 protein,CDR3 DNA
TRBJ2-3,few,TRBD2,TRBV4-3,CASSQSGREDTQYF,TGCGCCAGCAGCCAGAGCGGGAGAGAAGATACGCAGTATTTT
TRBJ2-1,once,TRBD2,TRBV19,CASTGLAGGHSYNEQFF,TGTGCCAGTACCGGACTAGCGGGAGGGCATTCCTACAATGAGCAGTTCTTC
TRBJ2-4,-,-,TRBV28,CASKEQGKNIQYF,TGTGCCAGCAAGGAGCAGGGGAAAAACATTCAGTACTTC
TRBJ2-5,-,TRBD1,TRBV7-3,CASSRGPQETQYF,TGTGCCAGCAGCAGGGGGCCCCAAGAGACCCAGTACTTC
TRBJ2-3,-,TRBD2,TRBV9,CASSGAGVRTDTQYF,TGTGCCAGCAGCGGGGCGGGGGTCCGCACAGATACGCAGTATTTT
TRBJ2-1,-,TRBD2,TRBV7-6,CASSTLGGSYNEQFF,TGTGCCAGCAGCACCCTGGGGGGGAGTTACAATGAGCAGTTCTTC
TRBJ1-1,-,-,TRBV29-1,CSVDGENTEAFF,TGCAGCGTTGACGGAGAGAACACTGAAGCTTTCTTT
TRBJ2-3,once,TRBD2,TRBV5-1,CASSLRGDTDTQYF,TGCGCCAGCAGCCTCCGGGGGGACACAGATACGCAGTATTTT
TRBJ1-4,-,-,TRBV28,CASSLNEGTEKLFF,TGTGCCAGCAGTTTGAACGAGGGAACTGAAAAACTGTTTTTT
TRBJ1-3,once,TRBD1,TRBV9,CASSEGTGRHGLSGNTIYF,TGTGCCAGCAGCGAGGGGACAGGGAGGCATGGGCTCTCTGGAAACACCATATATTTT